The 18 T cell receptor beta chains presented below share a single source sample, sequenced in a study of cytotoxic CD8 clonotypes in ibrutinib-treated CLL (dated by TCRdb to about 2021). The time point label for this specimen denotes: approximately twelve months on ibrutinib. The library relied on the immunoSEQ multiplex PCR assay. Held by TCRdb, this immuneACCESS table contains in-frame sequences only and omits some clones. Under half of the omission traces to an unresolved V gene where checked; the cause of the rest is unknown. The sample profile shows 200,000 or so clones; more than 70% of them were found once. The ten largest account for approximately 10% of the sample. The starting material was PBMCs, obtained after 12 months of ibrutinib treatment. These receptors all stem from a human donor with chronic lymphocytic leukemia.

The genes are TRBV5-4 and TRBJ2-2; 11 bases align to TRBD2. The CDR3 totals 15 residues. Germline CDR1 reads SGHNT; CDR2 reads YYREEE (reference sequence). V lost 5 bases to trimming and J lost 9 bases; unmatched junction nucleotides: 9. CDR3 sequence: CASRELAGGPRELFF. CDR3 sequence (DNA): TGTGCCAGCAGGGAATTAGCGGGGGGGCCCCGGGAGCTGTTTTTT.

The chain recombines TRBV14 with TRBJ1-1; no clear D gene. The CDR3 sequence is 17 residues long. The V gene's germline CDR1 is SGHDN and CDR2 FVKESK. Trimming left V 3 bases short and J 4 bases short, with 21 bases between. CDR3 DNA sequence: TGTGCCAGCAGCCATTGGCCTGAAGCGAACCGGGGCACTGAAGCTTTCTTT. Its translation is CASSHWPEANRGTEAFF.

The chain carries TRBV5-1 and TRBJ2-5, with D uncertain. This CDR3 has 14 amino acids. The germline CDR1 and CDR2 sequences are SGHRS and YFSETQ. Deletions cut 0 bases from V and 3 bases from J, with 9 bases between. CDR3 nucleotide sequence: TGCGCCAGCAGCTTGGGGCAGGTAAAAGAGACCCAGTACTTC. Its protein is CASSLGQVKETQYF.

V is TRBV7-2 and J is TRBJ2-1; no clear D. V was pared by 6 bases and J by 10 bases, with 10 bases between. In germline, CDR1 is SGHTA, CDR2 FQGNSA. This CDR3 is built from 11 residues. In DNA form, the CDR3 reads TGTGCCAGCAGGAGACTTGCGGAGCAGTTCTTC. Translating gives CASRRLAEQFF. Variable domain in full (rest from reference TRBV7-2 and TRBJ2-1): GAGVSQSPSNKVTEKGKDVELRCDPISGHTALYWYRQSLGQGLEFLIYFQGNSAPDKSGLPSDRFSAERTGGSVSTLTIQRTQQEDSAVYLCASRRLAEQFFGPGTRLTVL.

This sequence joins TRBV28 and TRBJ2-7; 10 nucleotides line up with TRBD1. Germline V gene data show CDR1 as MDHEN and CDR2 as SYDVKM. This CDR3 region has 16 residues. V dropped 5 bases and J dropped 4; count of bases not matched to a gene: 11. Here the CDR3 reads CASSPSGTGVPYEQYF. The DNA of the CDR3 is TGTGCCAGCAGTCCTTCGGGGACAGGGGTACCATACGAGCAGTACTTC.

V is TRBV18 and J is TRBJ2-3; 13 bases are a match to TRBD2. This CDR3 comprises 17 residues. Germline V lookup: CDR1 KGHSH, CDR2 LQKENI. V dropped 3 bases and J dropped 1; count of bases not matched to a gene: 4. This CDR3 is CASSPRGTSGGTDTQYF. DNA of the CDR3: TGTGCCAGCTCACCCCGTGGGACTAGCGGGGGCACAGATACGCAGTATTTT. Filled out from reference TRBV18 and TRBJ2-3, the complete variable domain reads NAGVMQNPRHLVRRRGQEARLRCSPMKGHSHVYWYRQLPEEGLKFMVYLQKENIIDESGMPKERFSAEFPKEGPSILRIQQVVRGDSAAYFCASSPRGTSGGTDTQYFGPGTRLTVL.

The chain is built from TRBV5-3 and TRBJ2-3, with 7 bases matching TRBD1. TRBV5-3 is an ORF for which the function is uncertain. The CDR3 covers 16 residues. Unmatched junction bases numbered 9, after V lost 2 bases and J lost 3 bases. The CDR3 bases are TGTGCCAGAAGCTTTGGTAGCCACAGGGGTACAGATACGCAGTATTTT. This encodes CARSFGSHRGTDTQYF.

The chain combines TRBV4-1 with TRBJ2-1; 8 positions agree with TRBD2. J gave up 6 bases and V 1 base, and 8 bases lay outside the gene matches. The germline CDR1 and CDR2 sequences are MGHRA and YSYEKL. The CDR3 is 16 amino acids. This chain's CDR3 is CASSQVRGGRGNEQFF. The CDR3 nucleotides read TGCGCCAGCAGCCAAGTCCGGGGGGGCAGGGGCAATGAGCAGTTCTTC.

This chain connects TRBV9 to TRBJ1-4; the D gene is possibly TRBD1 (5 bases). The CDR3 sequence is 17 residues long. Trimming pared 1 base from V and 10 bases from J, leaving 23 bases between. Germline V gene data show CDR1 as SGDLS and CDR2 as YYNGEE. The CDR3 here is CASSVSPHSPFGGKLFF. The CDR3 nucleotides read TGTGCCAGCAGCGTATCCCCCCATAGTCCATTTGGGGGAAAACTGTTTTTT. The full variable domain, rest sourced from reference TRBV9 and TRBJ1-4, is DSGVTQTPKHLITATGQRVTLRCSPRSGDLSVYWYQQSLDQGLQFLIQYYNGEERAKGNILERFSAQQFPDLHSELNLSSLELGDSALYFCASSVSPHSPFGGKLFFGSGTQLSVL.

This chain links TRBV6-1 with TRBJ2-3, with unresolved D. The CDR3 runs to 17 residues. Germline V lookup: CDR1 MNHNS, CDR2 SASEGT. V was clipped by 2 bases and J by 2 bases, with 17 bases between them. Written as DNA, the CDR3 is TGTGCCAGCAGTGAACGTAAGGGTAGCTTCGTCACAGATACGCAGTATTTT. Translated, it gives CASSERKGSFVTDTQYF.

This clone was seen only a few times. The gene calls are TRBV6-1 and TRBJ1-2; D is possibly TRBD1 (6 bases). The V gene's germline CDR1 is MNHNS and CDR2 SASEGT. V was clipped by 6 bases and J by 4 bases, with 12 bases between them. This CDR3 is 13 amino acids long. CDR3 sequence: CASRDGGAYGYTF. The CDR3 region has the DNA TGTGCCAGCAGGGATGGGGGGGCCTATGGCTACACCTTC.

A word on this clone: Distinct nucleotide sequences in the sample also encode this CDR3. This chain uses TRBV18 with TRBJ1-5, with 9 bases aligning to TRBD1. This CDR3 region has 14 residues. Germline V CDR1 and CDR2: KGHSH, LQKENI. After removal of 6 bases from V and 4 bases from J, the junction contained 4 bases not matched to a gene. The CDR3 coding sequence is TGTGCCAGCTCTCCCGGACAGGGGAATCAGCCCCAGCATTTT. The encoded protein is CASSPGQGNQPQHF.

The chain has TRBV6-5 and TRBJ2-7, with D unclear. The CDR3 consists of 13 residues. In germline, CDR1 is MNHEY, CDR2 SVGAGI. V lost 2 bases and J 5 bases, leaving 10 bases between the germline ends. CDR3: CASSYEDRHEQYF. CDR3 in DNA: TGTGCCAGCAGTTACGAGGACCGCCACGAGCAGTACTTC.

This clone was recorded only once. The chain has TRBV30 and TRBJ2-5; the D gene is possibly TRBD1 (6 bases). The CDR3 extends over 15 amino acids. Germline V CDR1 and CDR2: GTSNPN, SVGIG (reference sequence). V lost 2 bases to trimming and J lost 7 bases, with 20 bases between them. Written as DNA, the CDR3 is TGTGCCTGGAGTAACCCGCCGGGCCCCAGGGGGACCCAGTACTTC. Translation gives CAWSNPPGPRGTQYF.

This clone appeared a single time. Mismatch with germline at one junction end may stem from a read error. The rearrangement links TRBV7-7 to TRBJ2-3, with D unclear. The V gene's germline CDR1 is SSHAT and CDR2 FNYEAQ (reference sequence). The length of the CDR3 is 13 residues. The CDR3 DNA reads TGTGCTAGCAGCTTTCAGACTGCAGATACGCAGTATTTT. Translation: CASSFQTADTQYF. Combining the CDR3 with reference TRBV7-7 and TRBJ2-3 gives the whole variable domain GAGVSQSPRYKVTKRGQDVTLRCDPISSHATLYWYQQALGQGPEFLTYFNYEAQPDKSGLPSDRFSAERPEGSISTLTIQRTEQRDSAMYRCASSFQTADTQYFGPGTRLTVL.

In this sample, this clone turned up once. V and J are TRBV7-9 and TRBJ2-7; 12 bases fit TRBD1. After removal of 5 bases from V and 6 bases from J, the junction contained 11 bases not matched to a gene. Germline CDR1 reads SEHNR; CDR2 reads FQNEAQ (reference sequence). This CDR3 region has 16 residues. The CDR3 spells CASSETGTGGSTEQYF. Written as DNA, the CDR3 is TGTGCCAGCAGCGAAACTGGGACAGGGGGCTCTACCGAGCAGTACTTC.

The gene calls are TRBV6-6 and TRBJ2-2, with 9 nucleotides matching TRBD2. Unmatched junction bases numbered 8, after V lost 5 bases and J lost 7 bases. The germline gives CDR1 MNHNY, CDR2 SVGAGI (reference sequence). The CDR3 has 15 residues. CDR3 loop: CASSKREARSGELFF. For the CDR3, the DNA is TGTGCCAGCAGTAAGCGGGAGGCGAGGAGCGGGGAGCTGTTTTTT.

The chain employs TRBV13 and TRBJ2-5, with 7 bases that match TRBD1. The germline CDR1 and CDR2 sequences are PRHDT and FYEKMQ (reference sequence). J lost 5 bases, V lost 3 bases, and 9 bases had no gene match. The CDR3 runs 15 residues. The chain's CDR3 is CASSFRDRSRETQYF. In nucleotides, the CDR3 is TGTGCCAGCAGCTTCCGGGACAGATCCCGCGAGACCCAGTACTTC.